Listed below are T cell receptor beta chains from one sample, sequenced in a study of T cell changes during pregnancy in multiple sclerosis. Data came from immunoSEQ multiplex PCR; TCRdb stores just in-frame clones and leaves some out. Found here are 60,000 to 90,000 clones, approximately 94% of them singletons; the top ten hold just over 2.5%. The sequencing used peripheral blood, collected after pregnancy. These receptors were collected from a female donor in good health, enrolled as a control in a pregnancy study. Each CDR3 is given with its conserved first and last residue. The order of the fields is D gene, J gene, clone size, V gene, CDR3 DNA, CDR3 protein. D genes are given only for firm matches. Size is stated for part of the rows, as once, few or many counts, or as a class when the clone is expanded.

TRBD2 | TRBJ2-7 | - | TRBV28 | TGTGCCAGCAGTTTGCATCCAAGCGGGAGATACGAGCAGTACTTC | CASSLHPSGRYEQYF
TRBD2 | TRBJ2-1 | - | TRBV4-1 | TGCGCCAGCAGCCAAGGGGTTAGCGGGGGGAATTACAATGAGCAGTTCTTC | CASSQGVSGGNYNEQFF
TRBD2 | TRBJ2-1 | - | TRBV19 | TGTGCCAGTAGTCCTGGACTAGCGGGCCACAATGAGCAGTTCTTC | CASSPGLAGHNEQFF
- | TRBJ1-4 | - | TRBV19 | TGTGCCAGTAAGCCGCGAGGGGAAAAACTGTTTTTT | CASKPRGEKLFF
- | TRBJ1-1 | once | TRBV7-9 | TGTGCCAGCAGCTTAGGCGAAAACACTGAAGCTTTCTTT | CASSLGENTEAFF
TRBD2 | TRBJ2-3 | - | TRBV5-1 | TGCGCCAGCAGCTCGTTAGCGGGAGGGTTTCCAGATACGCAGTATTTT | CASSSLAGGFPDTQYF
TRBD1 | TRBJ2-3 | - | TRBV28 | TGTGCCAGCAGTTTGTTTGGTGGGACAGCAGGCACAGATACGCAGTATTTT | CASSLFGGTAGTDTQYF
- | TRBJ2-5 | - | TRBV28 | TGTGCCAGCAGTTCCGCGGGCGAAGAGACCCAGTACTTC | CASSSAGEETQYF
- | TRBJ2-6 | - | TRBV28 | TGTGCCAGCAGTCCGCCCCGGGCTGGGGCCAACGTCCTGACTTTC | CASSPPRAGANVLTF
- | TRBJ2-7 | - | TRBV18 | TGTGCCAGCTCACCACCGGGGGGCGAGCAGTACTTC | CASSPPGGEQYF
TRBD1 | TRBJ2-7 | - | TRBV18 | TGTGCCAGCTCACGAGGACAGGGGGGTGGCTCCTACGAGCAGTACTTC | CASSRGQGGGSYEQYF
TRBD2 | TRBJ2-1 | - | TRBV7-3 | TGTGCCAGCAGCTCTAGCGGGGGCGCCTACAATGAGCAGTTCTTC | CASSSSGGAYNEQFF
- | TRBJ2-4 | - | TRBV7-8 | TGTGCCAGCAGCTTAGGAGTGGTAGCCAAAAACATTCAGTACTTC | CASSLGVVAKNIQYF
TRBD2 | TRBJ2-3 | - | TRBV12-5 | TGTGCTAGTTCGCGGGAGGTGGGCACAGATACGCAGTATTTT | CASSREVGTDTQYF
- | TRBJ2-1 | - | TRBV4-3 | TGCGCCAGCAGCCAAGACGGGACTCCTTACAATGAGCAGTTCTTC | CASSQDGTPYNEQFF
- | TRBJ1-2 | - | TRBV7-3 | TGTGCCAGCAGCTTCAAGGTGGAGACAGTCTATGGCTACACCTTC | CASSFKVETVYGYTF
- | TRBJ2-7 | - | TRBV5-1 | TGCGCCAGCAGCCCTAGACTAGATTCGGACGAGCAGTACTTC | CASSPRLDSDEQYF
- | TRBJ2-3 | - | TRBV7-2 | TGTGCCAGCAGCCCTACCAAGCCCTACGGGGATACGCAGTATTTT | CASSPTKPYGDTQYF
- | TRBJ2-3 | - | TRBV7-9 | TGTGCCAGCAGCTTGAGGGAGACAGGCTGGACAGATACGCAGTATTTT | CASSLRETGWTDTQYF
TRBD2 | TRBJ2-3 | - | TRBV5-4 | TGTGCCAGCAGCTTGGGGACGACTAGCGGCACAGATACGCAGTATTTT | CASSLGTTSGTDTQYF
TRBD1 | TRBJ1-1 | - | TRBV18 | TGTGCCAGCTCAAGACAGGGGGCGTCTGAAGCTTTCTTT | CASSRQGASEAFF
TRBD2 | TRBJ2-2 | - | TRBV7-8 | TGTGCCAGCAGGGGGCTTAGCGGGACGAACACCGGGGAGCTGTTTTTT | CASRGLSGTNTGELFF